The 19 T cell receptor beta chains below come from one sample, sequenced in a study of blood T cell repertoires in COVID-19. Libraries were prepared by immunoSEQ multiplex PCR; TCRdb keeps only in-frame clonotypes and omits some of them. The sample records 180,000 or so clones, 88% being singletons. The material sequenced was peripheral blood. Receptors originate from a man aged 18 to 29 with active or convalescent COVID-19.

The genes are TRBV11-2 and TRBJ1-1; the D is unclear. This CDR3 is 18 amino acids long. Germline V lookup: CDR1 SGHAT, CDR2 FQNNGV. Trimming removed 0 bases from V and 1 base from J, with 18 bases in between. The CDR3 here is CASSLDRGRKVGNTEAFF. CDR3 DNA sequence: TGTGCCAGCAGCTTAGATCGAGGTCGCAAGGTCGGGAACACTGAAGCTTTCTTT.

The V and J genes are TRBV9 and TRBJ1-5; 7 bases are a match to TRBD1. In germline, CDR1 is SGDLS, CDR2 YYNGEE. The length of the CDR3 is 18 residues. J lost 3 bases, V lost 0 bases, and 12 bases had no gene match. The chain's CDR3 is CASSVAVLGRGYNQPQHF. Here the CDR3 DNA reads TGTGCCAGCAGCGTAGCGGTGCTGGGCAGGGGGTACAATCAGCCCCAGCATTTT.

The V gene is TRBV18, the J gene TRBJ2-6; weak D call: TRBD1 (6 bases). The CDR3 runs to 17 residues. V dropped 6 bases and J dropped 0 bases, with 15 bases sitting between them. In germline, CDR1 is KGHSH, CDR2 LQKENI. CDR3 amino acids: CASSPNRAASGANVLTF. CDR3 nucleotide sequence: TGTGCCAGCTCGCCGAACAGGGCCGCCTCTGGGGCCAACGTCCTGACTTTC. Full variable domain (remainder filled in from reference TRBV18 and TRBJ2-6): NAGVMQNPRHLVRRRGQEARLRCSPMKGHSHVYWYRQLPEEGLKFMVYLQKENIIDESGMPKERFSAEFPKEGPSILRIQQVVRGDSAAYFCASSPNRAASGANVLTFGAGSRLTVL.

This clone was recorded once. This sequence joins TRBV3-1 (or the pseudogene TRBV3-2) and TRBJ2-2, with 10 bases fitting TRBD2. The CDR3 loop spans 18 amino acids. J lost 3 bases, V lost 4 bases, and 11 bases had no gene match. CDR1 is LGHDT and CDR2 is YNNKEL in the germline V gene (reference sequence). CDR3 bases: TGTGCCAGCAGCCCCACCTCCACACTAGCGGGATACACCGGGGAGCTGTTTTTT. Amino acid sequence: CASSPTSTLAGYTGELFF.

The rearrangement joins TRBV6-1 to TRBJ2-2; tentatively, D is TRBD2 (6 bases). This CDR3 spans 15 amino acids. Trimming stripped 2 bases from V and 5 bases from J, with 12 bases between. Germline V lookup: CDR1 MNHNS, CDR2 SASEGT. In DNA, the CDR3 is TGTGCCAGCAGTGAATACGTGGGGGGAACCGGGGAGCTGTTTTTT. This encodes CASSEYVGGTGELFF.

Turning to this clone: One end of the junction does not line up with germline, which may come from a read error. CDR3 coding DNA: TGTGCTAGCAGCCCGTCGACTAGACCCACAGATACGCAGTATTTT. Translation: CASSPSTRPTDTQYF. V is TRBV7-7 and J is TRBJ2-3, with a possible D match to TRBD2 (6 bases). The CDR3 has 15 amino acids. Germline V lookup: CDR1 SSHAT, CDR2 FNYEAQ (reference sequence).

This clone was observed a single time. The genes are TRBV6-1 and TRBJ1-1, with 10 nucleotides matching TRBD1. The CDR3 length is 16 residues. In germline, CDR1 is MNHNS, CDR2 SASEGT. The trim removed 3 bases at V and 5 bases at J, leaving 9 bases unmatched. The CDR3 DNA is TGTGCCAGCAGTGACCCGGGACAGGGGTTCTTAACTGAAGCTTTCTTT. Translated, it gives CASSDPGQGFLTEAFF.

The chain joins TRBV3-1 (or the pseudogene TRBV3-2) to TRBJ1-2; 7 bases agree with TRBD1. Germline CDR1 LGHDT, CDR2 YNNKEL (reference sequence). This CDR3 is built from 16 residues. The V segment lost 4 bases and the J segment 4 bases; nucleotides outside the gene matches: 12. This CDR3 is CASSRTPVGGGYGYTF. The CDR3 bases are TGTGCCAGCAGCCGAACGCCGGTAGGGGGCGGCTATGGCTACACCTTC.

The rearrangement uses TRBV11-1 and TRBJ2-1; D possibly corresponds to TRBD2 (5 bases). V lost 5 bases and J 4 bases, leaving 15 bases between the germline ends. Germline values: CDR1 SGHAT, CDR2 FQDESV (reference sequence). The CDR3 is made up of 15 amino acids. The CDR3 DNA follows: TGTGCCAGCAGCCTTGACTACCCGGGGTACAATGAGCAGTTCTTC. Translating it yields CASSLDYPGYNEQFF.

J is TRBJ1-5 and V is TRBV2, with D perhaps TRBD1 (5 bases). V lost 6 bases and J lost 0, with 9 bases in between. The CDR3 has 14 residues. Germline assignment: CDR1 SNHLY and CDR2 FYNNEI. This CDR3 is CASRSDISNQPQHF. CDR3 DNA sequence: TGTGCCAGCAGGTCGGACATTAGCAATCAGCCCCAGCATTTT. Full variable domain (missing parts from reference TRBV2 and TRBJ1-5): EPEVTQTPSHQVTQMGQEVILRCVPISNHLYFYWYRQILGQKVEFLVSFYNNEISEKSEIFDDQFSVERPDGSNFTLKIRSTKLEDSAMYFCASRSDISNQPQHFGDGTRLSIL.

The rearrangement links TRBV27 to TRBJ1-1; 9 nucleotides agree with TRBD1. The ends lost 5 bases at V and 6 bases at J; junction bases unmatched: 10. CDR1 and CDR2 (germline): MNHEY, SMNVEV (reference sequence). The CDR3 totals 15 residues. The DNA for the CDR3 is TGTGCCAGCAGTCCCCGTTACAGGGGGCGGGCTGAAGCTTTCTTT. Protein: CASSPRYRGRAEAFF.

This chain connects TRBV30 to TRBJ1-4; 7 nucleotides line up with TRBD1. This CDR3 region has 15 residues. V lost 1 base and J lost 4; bases outside the gene matches: 6. The germline V gene encodes CDR1 GTSNPN and CDR2 SVGIG (reference sequence). The CDR3 sequence: CAWSDQGGNNEKLFF. The DNA of the CDR3 is TGTGCCTGGAGTGACCAGGGGGGTAATAATGAAAAACTGTTTTTT.

The chain has TRBV29-1 and TRBJ1-1; a weak D match, TRBD1 (6 bases). The germline gives CDR1 SQVTM, CDR2 ANQGSEA. CDR3 size: 10 residues. The germline V and J ends were trimmed by 3 bases and 11 bases, with 10 bases remaining between them. This CDR3 is CSVEWGHAFF. As DNA, the CDR3 is TGCAGCGTTGAGTGGGGGCACGCTTTCTTT.

The V gene is TRBV30, the J gene TRBJ1-6; D might be TRBD1 (5 bases). The CDR3 totals 14 residues. Per germline, CDR1 GTSNPN and CDR2 SVGIG (reference sequence). The ends were cut back, 4 bases at V and 10 bases at J, with 17 bases in the middle. CDR3 sequence (DNA): TGTGCCTGGAAGGGGCAGCCAGAAACATCACCCCTCCACTTT. This sequence encodes CAWKGQPETSPLHF.

This clone has a single count. V usage is TRBV6-1 and J usage is TRBJ2-5; D might be TRBD2 (5 bases). This CDR3 comprises 15 residues. The V gene's germline CDR1 is MNHNS and CDR2 SASEGT. V dropped 1 base and J dropped 2 bases, with 11 bases sitting between them. Here the CDR3 DNA reads TGTGCCAGCAGTGAAGATCCGAGCGGACAAGAGACCCAGTACTTC. This sequence encodes CASSEDPSGQETQYF.

The J gene is TRBJ2-5, the V gene TRBV6-2 or TRBV6-3, with 14 nucleotides matching TRBD2. CDR1 is MNHEY, CDR2 SVGEGT, per germline. The V segment lost 2 bases and the J segment 1 base; nucleotides outside the gene matches: 3. The CDR3 runs 17 residues. CDR3: CASSYQGLAGGQETQYF. The DNA of the CDR3 is TGTGCCAGCAGTTACCAAGGACTAGCGGGAGGCCAAGAGACCCAGTACTTC.

The chain is built from TRBV27 and TRBJ2-1; TRBD2 matches 10 bases. The CDR3 is 17 residues long. With V trimmed by 3 bases and J by 7 bases, 12 bases remained unmatched. In germline, CDR1 is MNHEY, CDR2 SMNVEV (reference sequence). The CDR3 protein is CASSFFPSGSFLNEQFF. The DNA for the CDR3 is TGTGCCAGCAGTTTTTTCCCTAGCGGGAGTTTTCTGAATGAGCAGTTCTTC.

This chain links TRBV24-1 with TRBJ2-2; TRBD1 might be the D (5 bases). CDR1 KGHDR and CDR2 SFDVKD come from the germline V gene. This CDR3 contains 15 residues. V lost 5 bases and J lost 3, with 12 bases in between. The CDR3 reads CATSASGRDTGELFF. The CDR3 region has the DNA TGTGCCACCAGTGCCTCGGGCAGGGACACCGGGGAGCTGTTTTTT.

Details on this clone: Other DNA sequences from this sample encode an identical CDR3 as well. The chain combines TRBV11-2 with TRBJ1-4, with 7 nucleotides matching TRBD1. The CDR3 has 15 residues. Looked up from germline, CDR1 is SGHAT and CDR2 is FQNNGV. V was pared by 1 base and J by 4 bases, with 3 bases of the junction left unmatched. For the CDR3, the DNA is TGTGCCAGCAGCTTAGGAGACAGGGATAATGAAAAACTGTTTTTT. Translation gives CASSLGDRDNEKLFF.